The rows below give T cell receptor beta chains drawn from one sample of a study of blood T cell repertoires in COVID-19. Measured with immunoSEQ multiplex PCR; TCRdb has only the in-frame clones, and not every one. The table lists some 250,000 clones, more than 75% of them singletons. Sequencing input: peripheral blood. The receptors come from a woman aged 60-70 years with COVID-19, enrolled during active disease. Both conserved end residues are part of each CDR3. The D gene is left open where the match is weak. The size field is filled for only some rows; it gives once, few, many or a size class.

15	TRBJ1-1	once	.	TRBV7-9	TGTGCCAGCAGCCCCCCTCGACTGAGAAACACTGAAGCTTTCTTT	CASSPPRLRNTEAFF
17	TRBJ2-2	.	TRBD2	TRBV11-2	TGTGCCAGCAGCCGCCCGACTAGCGGGTTGTACACCGGGGAGCTGTTTTTT	CASSRPTSGLYTGELFF
16	TRBJ1-2	.	TRBD1	TRBV6-1	TGTGCCAGCAGTGCTACCCGACAGGGGAATTTCTATGGCTACACCTTC	CASSATRQGNFYGYTF
15	TRBJ2-5	.	.	TRBV29-1	TGCAGCGTTGAAAGGGGGGGGACTCGAGAAGAGACCCAGTACTTC	CSVERGGTREETQYF
14	TRBJ2-2	.	TRBD1	TRBV29-1	TGCAGCGTTGATCCGACAGGGAGAACCGGGGAGCTGTTTTTT	CSVDPTGRTGELFF
16	TRBJ2-7	.	TRBD2	TRBV11-2	TGTGCCAGCAGCTTAGAACTCCTCGCGGGAGGCTACGAGCAGTACTTC	CASSLELLAGGYEQYF
16	TRBJ1-5	.	.	TRBV7-3	TGTGCCAGCAGCAAACTCCAGGGATGGCGCAATCAGCCCCAGCATTTT	CASSKLQGWRNQPQHF
14	TRBJ2-3	.	.	TRBV27	TGTGCCAGCAGTTTAGGCGGAAGCACAGATACGCAGTATTTT	CASSLGGSTDTQYF
13	TRBJ2-7	.	.	TRBV5-5	TGTGCCAGCAGCGTGTTAACAGGGATCGAGCAGTACTTC	CASSVLTGIEQYF
13	TRBJ2-7	few	TRBD2	TRBV27	TGTGCCAGCAGAGCGGGAGGACGGTACGAGCAGTACTTC	CASRAGGRYEQYF
15	TRBJ1-2	.	.	TRBV3-1/TRBV3-2	TGTGCCAGCAGCCAAGACAGGGGAGCGTACTATGGCTACACCTTC	CASSQDRGAYYGYTF
13	TRBJ2-2	once	.	TRBV7-3	TGTGCCAGCAGCCAGAGGGTTGCCGGGGAGCTGTTTTTT	CASSQRVAGELFF
14	TRBJ1-6	.	TRBD1	TRBV6-2/TRBV6-3	TGTGCCAGCAGTCGGGGACAGGTTAATTCACCCCTCCACTTT	CASSRGQVNSPLHF
17	TRBJ2-3	.	TRBD2	TRBV15	TGTGCCACCAGCAGACAAGTACTAGCGGCCGACACAGATACGCAGTATTTT	CATSRQVLAADTDTQYF
16	TRBJ1-1	.	TRBD1	TRBV6-2/TRBV6-3	TGTGCCAGCAGTTCCCTTTGGGACAGGGGGAAGGGTGAAGCTTTCTTT	CASSSLWDRGKGEAFF
15	TRBJ1-5	once	.	TRBV9	TGTGCCAGCAGCGTAGCCGCGGGTAGCAATCAGCCCCAGCATTTT	CASSVAAGSNQPQHF
12	TRBJ1-2	.	.	TRBV9	TGTGCCAGCAGTGAGGCAGCTTATGGCTACACCTTC	CASSEAAYGYTF
14	TRBJ2-3	.	TRBD2	TRBV10-3	TGTGCCAGCCAGCGGGAGCGAAACACAGATACGCAGTATTTT	CASQRERNTDTQYF
13	TRBJ1-4	.	.	TRBV27	TGTGCCAGCAGTCCCTCAACTAATGAAAAACTGTTTTTT	CASSPSTNEKLFF
15	TRBJ1-2	.	TRBD1	TRBV28	TGTGCCAGCAGTGCGCCGGGACAGCGGACCTATGGCTACACCTTC	CASSAPGQRTYGYTF
14	TRBJ1-6	.	.	TRBV5-4	TGTGCCAGCAGTATACAGGGCAGGTCATCACCCCTCCACTTT	CASSIQGRSSPLHF
10	TRBJ1-2	.	.	TRBV9	TGTGCCAGCAGCGGAGGGTACTGCACCTTC	CASSGGYCTF
16	TRBJ2-2	.	TRBD2	TRBV9	TGTGCCAGCAGCGGGGCCGGGACTAGGAGGTCCGGGGAGCTGTTTTTT	CASSGAGTRRSGELFF
14	TRBJ2-4	.	TRBD1	TRBV5-1	TGCGCCAGCAGCTTAGGGCAGACAGGGAACATTCAGTACTTC	CASSLGQTGNIQYF